A selection of T cell receptor beta chains follows, all from one sample in a study of T cell responses to AZD1222 COVID-19 vaccine. Measured with immunoSEQ multiplex PCR; TCRdb has only the in-frame clones, and not every one. The sample holds 95,000 to 150,000 clones, about 90% seen once. The sample in question was peripheral blood, obtained on day 0 of AZD1222 vaccination. The source of these receptors is an adult in good health. The CDR3 runs from the conserved cysteine through the conserved F or W. Each record gives: J gene, D gene, clone size, V gene, CDR3 length, CDR3 DNA, CDR3 protein. The D gene is left open where the match is weak. Some rows mark clone size as missing; the rest say once, few, many or name a class of expanded clone.

TRBJ2-4 | . | . | TRBV28 | 12 | TGTGCCAGCAGTTCTGCGTCCAACATTCAGTACTTC | CASSSASNIQYF
TRBJ2-7 | . | . | TRBV2 | 13 | TGTGCCAGCCGGGGCGGTGGAACCTACGAGCAGTACTTC | CASRGGGTYEQYF
TRBJ1-5 | . | once | TRBV7-2 | 13 | TGTGCCAGCAGCGCCGACAGGAAACAGCCCCAGCATTTT | CASSADRKQPQHF
TRBJ1-6 | TRBD1 | . | TRBV27 | 14 | TGTGCCAGCAGTTTACTACAGGGGGCATCACCCCTCCACTTT | CASSLLQGASPLHF
TRBJ2-7 | . | . | TRBV19 | 14 | TGTGCCAGTAGTATCGACTGGAGCTCCTACGAGCAGTACTTC | CASSIDWSSYEQYF
TRBJ1-5 | TRBD1 | . | TRBV28 | 13 | TGTGCCAGCAATACAGGGGGCAATCAGCCCCAGCATTTT | CASNTGGNQPQHF
TRBJ2-1 | TRBD2 | once | TRBV14 | 18 | TGTGCCAGCAGCCAAGAATTGGGGAGCGGGAGGCTTTACAATGAGCAGTTCTTC | CASSQELGSGRLYNEQFF
TRBJ2-2 | . | once | TRBV27 | 14 | TGTGCCAGCAGACAGGGAACGGGAACCGGGGAGCTGTTTTTT | CASRQGTGTGELFF
TRBJ1-6 | . | . | TRBV2 | 14 | TGTGCCAGCAGTGAGCTTACTAATAATTCACCCCTCCACTTT | CASSELTNNSPLHF
TRBJ2-5 | . | . | TRBV7-9 | 14 | TGTGCCAGCAGCTTAGGGACAGAGACCGAGACCCAGTACTTC | CASSLGTETETQYF
TRBJ2-7 | . | . | TRBV19 | 15 | TGTGCCAGTAGTATAGTGGCCGCTCTCTCCTACGAGCAGTACTTC | CASSIVAALSYEQYF
TRBJ1-1 | . | . | TRBV12-2 | 16 | TGTGCAAGTCGCTTAGCACGACAGGGGGCGAGAACTGAAGCTTTCTTT | CASRLARQGARTEAFF
TRBJ1-2 | . | . | TRBV6-2/TRBV6-3 | 15 | TGTGCCAGCAGTTACTCCCAGGGACCTCCAGGTGGCTACACCTTC | CASSYSQGPPGGYTF
TRBJ1-4 | TRBD1 | . | TRBV28 | 15 | TGTGCCAGCAGTCCAAAGACAGGGGGAGTTGAAAAACTGTTTTTT | CASSPKTGGVEKLFF
TRBJ2-3 | TRBD2 | . | TRBV6-2/TRBV6-3 | 15 | TGTGCCAGCAGTTACCCCGGGACTAGCGGGAGTACGCAGTATTTT | CASSYPGTSGSTQYF
TRBJ2-5 | TRBD2 | once | TRBV30 | 16 | TGTGCCTGGAGGGGGGTTGAGGGAGGGCCGGAGGAGACCCAGTACTTC | CAWRGVEGGPEETQYF
TRBJ2-7 | . | . | TRBV27 | 15 | TGTGCCAGCAGTTTTCTTCCTGGGAGCTCCTACGAGCAGTACTTC | CASSFLPGSSYEQYF
TRBJ2-5 | TRBD2 | . | TRBV7-8 | 14 | TGTGCCAGCAGCTTCAGCGGGAGACAAGAGACCCAGTACTTC | CASSFSGRQETQYF
TRBJ2-7 | TRBD2 | . | TRBV29-1 | 17 | TGCCTCCCCCGCCCGGGACTAGCGGGAGGAAGCTCCTACGAGCAGTACTTC | CLPRPGLAGGSSYEQYF
TRBJ1-5 | . | . | TRBV12-3/TRBV12-4 | 13 | TGTGCCAGCAGTTTCGGGGGGCATCAGCCCCAGCATTTT | CASSFGGHQPQHF
TRBJ2-2 | . | . | TRBV5-1 | 15 | TGCGCCAGCAGCTTGGGGTCGGGAAACACCGGGGAGCTGTTTTTT | CASSLGSGNTGELFF
TRBJ1-2 | TRBD1 | . | TRBV6-6 | 14 | TGTGCCAGCAGAGGCGACAGGGGGAACTATGGCTACACCTTC | CASRGDRGNYGYTF
TRBJ1-6 | TRBD1 | . | TRBV29-1 | 14 | TGCAGCGTCCGGGACAGGGGTCTGGATTCACCCCTCCACTTT | CSVRDRGLDSPLHF
TRBJ2-2 | . | . | TRBV7-2 | 16 | TGTGCCAGCAGCTTAAGGGGAGGCGGGGACACCGGGGAGCTGTTTTTT | CASSLRGGGDTGELFF
TRBJ2-1 | TRBD1 | . | TRBV7-2 | 15 | TGTGCCAGCAGCTCTCGGACAGGACAATTCGGTGAGCAGTTCTTC | CASSSRTGQFGEQFF
TRBJ2-7 | TRBD2 | . | TRBV16 | 15 | TGTGCCAGCAGCCACCCGACTAGCGGAGAGTACGAGCAGTACTTC | CASSHPTSGEYEQYF
TRBJ1-1 | TRBD1 | . | TRBV6-5 | 14 | TGTGCCAGCAGCCGATACAGGGGGGACACTGAAGCTTTCTTT | CASSRYRGDTEAFF
TRBJ1-2 | . | . | TRBV20-1 | 18 | TGCAGTGCTAGTCCCCTGGGGGTCGGGAGGCGTGCTAACTATGGCTACACCTTC | CSASPLGVGRRANYGYTF
TRBJ1-2 | TRBD1 | . | TRBV29-1 | 14 | TGCAGCGTTATACCGGGACAGGGGGCGGGTGGCTACACCTTC | CSVIPGQGAGGYTF
TRBJ1-5 | TRBD1 | . | TRBV15 | 18 | TGTGCCACCAGCAGACACCGCCGGGACAGGGGTGGCAATCAGCCCCAGCATTTT | CATSRHRRDRGGNQPQHF
TRBJ1-1 | . | . | TRBV27 | 13 | TGTGCCAGCACTTCTTTAGTGAACACTGAAGCTTTCTTT | CASTSLVNTEAFF
TRBJ1-5 | . | once | TRBV6-5 | 14 | TGTGCCAGCAGGGGGGTGGGGTCTGCTCAGCCCCAGCATTTT | CASRGVGSAQPQHF
TRBJ2-6 | . | . | TRBV6-5 | 16 | TGTGCCAGCAGTTACTACCGGGTGTCTGGGGCCAACGTCCTGACTTTC | CASSYYRVSGANVLTF
TRBJ2-1 | . | . | TRBV27 | 13 | TGTGCCAGCAGTTTATCCGTAGGAAATGAGCAGTTCTTC | CASSLSVGNEQFF
TRBJ1-4 | TRBD1 | . | TRBV5-1 | 14 | TGCGCCAGCAGCTTGAAGGGGGCTGTTGGAAAACTGTTTTTT | CASSLKGAVGKLFF
TRBJ1-1 | . | . | TRBV4-1 | 14 | TGCGCCAGCAGCCAAGGCAGGGCGAGCACTGAAGCTTTCTTT | CASSQGRASTEAFF
TRBJ2-1 | . | . | TRBV7-3 | 16 | TGTGCCAGCAGCGCGCAGACAGGTTCTCTGGGGAATGAGCAGTTCTTC | CASSAQTGSLGNEQFF
TRBJ2-1 | . | . | TRBV3-1/TRBV3-2 | 11 | TGTGCCAGCAGTAGGGGGAATGAGCAGTTCTTC | CASSRGNEQFF
TRBJ2-7 | . | . | TRBV5-1 | 15 | TGCGCCAGCAGCTTGGCCGGGGGAAGCTCCTACGAGCAGTACTTC | CASSLAGGSSYEQYF
TRBJ1-1 | . | . | TRBV5-1 | 14 | TGCGCCAGCAGCTTGGATCCGGGGATGGGTGAAGCTTTCTTT | CASSLDPGMGEAFF
TRBJ2-1 | TRBD1 | . | TRBV2 | 15 | TGTGCCAGCAGCGCCGGGACAGGGGGTTGGAATGAGCAGTTCTTC | CASSAGTGGWNEQFF